This is a list of T cell receptor beta chains from one sample in a study of T-cell reconstitution after alpha-beta-depleted transplantation in children. TCRdb independently ran MiXCR on the PCR reads; one entry per CDR3 protein. This table has about 150,000 distinct CDR3 sequences, over 8.5% appearing once. The sample consisted of PBMCs, taken before TCRalphabeta/CD19-depleted stem cell transplant. The receptors derive from a boy aged 2 to 10 with acute myeloid leukemia, due to receive a stem cell transplant. Both conserved end residues are part of each CDR3. The D gene is left open where the match is weak. Rows give clone size only sometimes, using once, few, many, or a class for an expanded clone.

v_gene	d_gene	abundance	j_gene	CDR3nt	CDR3aa
TRBV7-6	NA	many	TRBJ2-3	TGTGCCAGCAGCTTAGGGAGGAGGGGGGCGGCCACAGATACGCAGTATTTT	CASSLGRRGAATDTQYF
TRBV6-5	NA	many	TRBJ2-3	TGTGCCAGCAGTTACGACAGTCCCGCTAGCACAGATACGCAGTATTTT	CASSYDSPASTDTQYF
TRBV11-2	TRBD2	few	TRBJ2-1	TGTGCCAGCAGCTTCATTCTGGAGCGGGGGGGCGCATCACCGGGCAATGAGCAGTTCTTC	CASSFILERGGASPGNEQFF
TRBV4-1	NA	many	TRBJ2-5	TGCGCCAGCAGCCAGGCCCCCCAGGTGACCCAGTACTTC	CASSQAPQVTQYF
TRBV20-1	NA	many	TRBJ2-3	TGCAGTGCTAGAGATGATGAATCTCTAGATACGCAGTATTTT	CSARDDESLDTQYF
TRBV10-3	NA	many	TRBJ2-2	TGTGCCCTCGGGGACTCTTCAAACACCGGGGAGCTGTTTTTT	CALGDSSNTGELFF
TRBV9	NA	many	TRBJ2-3	TGTGCCAGCACTCTACTCGGGACTTTCACAGATACGCAGTATTTT	CASTLLGTFTDTQYF
TRBV14	NA	many	TRBJ2-1	TGTGCCAGCAGCCACTCCCGGGCGGAGGGTGACAATGAGCAGTTCTTC	CASSHSRAEGDNEQFF
TRBV7-2	TRBD2	many	TRBJ2-1	TGTGCCAGCAGCCCCAGGAGCGGGGGCCCCAATGAGCAGTTCTTC	CASSPRSGGPNEQFF
TRBV7-2	TRBD1	many	TRBJ1-5	TGTGCCAGCAGCTTGGGACAGGGCCGCAATCAGCCCCAGCATTTT	CASSLGQGRNQPQHF
TRBV20-1	TRBD1	many	TRBJ1-3	TGCAGTGCCCGGACAGGGTGGGGAAACACCATATATTTT	CSARTGWGNTIYF
TRBV28	NA	many	TRBJ1-6	TGTGCCAGCAGTTCTGACCACGAGGGGAATAATTCACCCCTCCACTTT	CASSSDHEGNNSPLHF
TRBV4-2	NA	many	TRBJ1-4	TGTGCCAGCAGCCAAGAGAGGGGCACGAGAAATGAAAAACTGTTTTTT	CASSQERGTRNEKLFF
TRBV6-2/TRBV6-3	TRBD2	many	TRBJ2-7	TGTGCCAGCAGACGACTAGCGGGATTCTACGAGCAGTACTTC	CASRRLAGFYEQYF
TRBV3-1	NA	NA	TRBJ2-7	TGTGCCAGCAGCCAAGTGGGCGGGAACTCCTACGAGCAGTACTTC	CASSQVGGNSYEQYF
TRBV11-2	TRBD2	many	TRBJ2-7	TGTGCCAGCAGCTTAGGTGGCGGGAGGGCCCAGGAGCAGTACTTC	CASSLGGGRAQEQYF
TRBV7-9	NA	many	TRBJ2-1	TGTGCCAGCAGCCTGTGGGCGGGGGAGCAGTTCTTC	CASSLWAGEQFF
TRBV3-1	TRBD2	few	TRBJ2-1	TGTGCCAGCAGCGCGTCTGCTAGCGGGAATGAGCAGTTCTTC	CASSASASGNEQFF
TRBV20-1	NA	many	TRBJ1-5	TGCAGTGCTAGAAAACCGGACGGGGCCTATCAGCCCCAGCATTTT	CSARKPDGAYQPQHF
TRBV18	NA	few	TRBJ2-6	TGTGCCAGCTCACCACCGAACGGGGCCAACGTCCTGACTTTC	CASSPPNGANVLTF
TRBV7-2	NA	many	TRBJ2-1	TGTGCCAGCTCTACTTCCTACAATGAGCAGTTCTTC	CASSTSYNEQFF
TRBV6-5	TRBD2	many	TRBJ2-1	TGTGCCAGCAGTTCCCGGACTAGAGTAAACAATGAGCAGTTCTTC	CASSSRTRVNNEQFF
TRBV7-3	TRBD2	many	TRBJ2-1	TGTGCCAGCAGCTACGGGACTAGCGAAAACAATGAGCAGTTCTTC	CASSYGTSENNEQFF
TRBV7-2	NA	many	TRBJ2-5	TGTGCCAGCAGCGTTCGACAGGGAGGCAAAGAGACCCAGTACTTC	CASSVRQGGKETQYF
TRBV9	NA	many	TRBJ2-4	TGTGCCAGCAGCCCCCAGGGGTTGGGGGGCCCCAACATTCAGTACTTC	CASSPQGLGGPNIQYF
TRBV12-5	TRBD2	many	TRBJ2-1	TGTGCTAGTGGCCCCGGCGGGAGTGAATACAATGAGCAGTTCTTC	CASGPGGSEYNEQFF
TRBV12-5	TRBD1	many	TRBJ2-3	TGTGCTAGTGGTACCGACAGGGCGCCAGCCACAGATACGCAGTATTTT	CASGTDRAPATDTQYF
TRBV29-1	NA	many	TRBJ2-3	TGCAGCGTTGAGGGAGGGACAGGAAAATGGGTCACAGATACGCAGTATTTT	CSVEGGTGKWVTDTQYF
TRBV27	NA	many	TRBJ1-5	TGTGCCAGTGCCCTTGATGGGGGGCACGATCAGCCCCAGCATTTT	CASALDGGHDQPQHF
TRBV29-1	TRBD2	many	TRBJ2-1	TGCAGCGTTGCTAGCGGGAGATTTGGTGAGCAGTTCTTC	CSVASGRFGEQFF
TRBV20-1	NA	many	TRBJ2-1	TGCAGTGCTAGACCGGGTGGGACGGATGAGCAGTTCTTC	CSARPGGTDEQFF
TRBV20-1	TRBD1	many	TRBJ1-5	TGCAGTGCTAGAGCTGGACAGGGGCGTTGGCCCCAGCATTTT	CSARAGQGRWPQHF
TRBV20-1	TRBD2	many	TRBJ2-7	TGCAGTGCTAGCCCTAGCGGATGGCACTCCTACGAGCAGTACTTC	CSASPSGWHSYEQYF
TRBV29-1	TRBD2	many	TRBJ2-1	TGCAGCGCCACCGATATAATAGCGGGGGAAAGCTCCTACAATGAGCAGTTCTTC	CSATDIIAGESSYNEQFF
TRBV12-3/TRBV12-4	TRBD2	many	TRBJ2-1	TGTGCCAGCAGTTTACCGGGACTAGCGCTTGAGCAGTTCTTC	CASSLPGLALEQFF
TRBV20-1	NA	many	TRBJ2-4	TGCAGTGCAGAAGACGGACCGGGACCTCTAGCCAAAAACATTCAGTACTTC	CSAEDGPGPLAKNIQYF
TRBV9	TRBD2	many	TRBJ2-1	TGTGCCAGCAGCGTAGTGTCCGTCTGGCGGGAGGGCCTCAATGAGCAGTTCTTC	CASSVVSVWREGLNEQFF
TRBV20-1	TRBD1	many	TRBJ1-3	TGCAGTGCTAGAGGAGCAGGGGGTCCCAACTCTGGAAACACCATATATTTT	CSARGAGGPNSGNTIYF
TRBV5-1	NA	many	TRBJ2-7	TGCGCCAGCAGCTCCGGTGGGGGGAACGAGCAGTACTTC	CASSSGGGNEQYF
TRBV2	NA	many	TRBJ2-1	TGTGCCAGTACCTTACAGGTAACCTACAATGAGCAGTTCTTC	CASTLQVTYNEQFF
TRBV20-1	TRBD1	NA	TRBJ2-3	TGCAGTGCTCCCAGTATGACAGGGGAAATCGCAGATACGCAGTATTTT	CSAPSMTGEIADTQYF
TRBV4-1	NA	many	TRBJ2-3	TGCGCCAGCAGCCGCGGCGTGAGCACAGATACGCAGTATTTT	CASSRGVSTDTQYF
TRBV27	NA	many	TRBJ2-1	TGTGCCAGTAGTACCGCCGGGGGTGGGTTTAATGAGCAGTTCTTC	CASSTAGGGFNEQFF
TRBV5-1	NA	many	TRBJ2-6	TGCGCCAGCCGGATTTCAGGGAAAGTAGGGGCCAACGCCCTGACTTTC	CASRISGKVGANALTF
TRBV29-1	TRBD1	many	TRBJ1-2	TGCAGCGTTACAGGACAGGGCTATGGCTACACCTTC	CSVTGQGYGYTF
TRBV27	TRBD1	many	TRBJ1-5	TGTGCCAGCAGCCGACAGGGCTCGGGCAATCAGCCCCAGCATTTT	CASSRQGSGNQPQHF
TRBV11-2	NA	many	TRBJ2-5	TGTGCCAGCAGCTCCAGGTATCAAGAGACCCAGTACTTC	CASSSRYQETQYF
TRBV7-2	NA	many	TRBJ1-1	TGTGCCAGCAGCCCCCAAGCGGGGAACACTGAAGCTTTCTTT	CASSPQAGNTEAFF